This T cell receptor (beta chain) comes out of a study of control samples from healthy donors and cancer patients. This clone has a single count. Clones were read by immunoSEQ multiplex PCR, and TCRdb kept only the in-frame ones, dropping some. The sample has some 73,000 clones, 90% to 95% seen once; the top ten hold roughly 6.1%. Sequencing input: blood. The receptor's source is a woman in her forties in good health.

CDR3 protein: CATSGPLVLNEKLFF. The CDR3 bases are TGTGCCACCAGCGGCCCTCTTGTCTTAAATGAAAAACTGTTTTTT. The rearrangement links TRBV15 to TRBJ1-4; D gene unclear. CDR1 is LNHNV and CDR2 is YYDKDF in the germline V gene (reference sequence). The germline V and J ends were trimmed by 5 bases and 5 bases, with 15 bases remaining between them. CDR3 length: 15 amino acids.